The TCR beta chain described here comes from a study of T cell repertoires in cytomegalovirus infection. Study context: Indications came from public TCR beta signatures; they pointed to CMV infection and to a matching HLA type. Study observations and caveats: What dominated the ex vivo response were HLA-C-restricted CMV-specific TCR beta clonotypes.

This clonotype was counted only a few times. Antigen specificity is unknown. MiXCR, run by TCRdb on the reads, gives a single entry per CDR3 protein. The sample has about 920,000 distinct CDR3 sequences, about a third seen once. The sequencing here drew on cultured CD8+ T cells from PBMCs, taken from culture after CMV antigen stimulation. The TCR was taken from a human donor in good health (CMV status not recorded). Some clones in this sample may be carry-over from other donors' samples.

The CDR3 protein is CASSWVGQGARGYTF. CDR3 sequence (DNA): TGTGCCAGCAGCTGGGTGGGACAGGGGGCGCGCGGCTACACCTTC. V usage is TRBV28 and J usage is TRBJ1-2; TRBD1 matches 12 bases. Germline CDR1 and CDR2: MDHEN and SYDVKM. J was trimmed by 8 bases and V by 6 bases; bases with no gene match: 10. This CDR3 has 15 residues.